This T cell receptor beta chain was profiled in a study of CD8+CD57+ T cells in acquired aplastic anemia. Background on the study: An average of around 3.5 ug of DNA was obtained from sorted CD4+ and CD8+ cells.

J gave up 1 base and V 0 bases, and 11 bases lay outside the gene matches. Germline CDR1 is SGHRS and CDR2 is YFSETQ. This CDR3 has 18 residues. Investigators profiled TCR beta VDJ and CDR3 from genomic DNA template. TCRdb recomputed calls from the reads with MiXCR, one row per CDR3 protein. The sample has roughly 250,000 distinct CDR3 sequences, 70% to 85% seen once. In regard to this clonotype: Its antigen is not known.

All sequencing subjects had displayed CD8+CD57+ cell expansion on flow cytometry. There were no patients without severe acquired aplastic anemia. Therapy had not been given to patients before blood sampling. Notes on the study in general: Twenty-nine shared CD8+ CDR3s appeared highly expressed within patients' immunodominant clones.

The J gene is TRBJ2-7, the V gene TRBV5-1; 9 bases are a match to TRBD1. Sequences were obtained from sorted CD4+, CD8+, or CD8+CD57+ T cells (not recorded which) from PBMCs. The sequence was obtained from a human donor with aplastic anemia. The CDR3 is CASSLGTGAVALSYEQYV. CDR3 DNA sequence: TGCGCCAGCAGCTTGGGGACAGGGGCCGTAGCCCTTTCCTACGAGCAGTACGTC.